This T cell receptor beta chain was identified during a study of T cell responses to AZD1222 COVID-19 vaccine. Combined were second doses at about 4 or about 12 weeks. Study outcomes and limitations: Reports say nearly half of spike-specific TCRs go after unmutated variant regions.

Points on this clone: The antigen remains unidentified.

Germline V lookup: CDR1 LNHDA, CDR2 SQIVND (reference sequence). The CDR3 is 12 residues long. Between the trimmed V and J ends, which lost 7 bases and 4 bases, there was a span of 10 bases. Data came from immunoSEQ multiplex PCR; TCRdb stores just in-frame clones and leaves some out. The sample has roughly 150,000 clones; roughly 93% are singletons. The sequencing here drew on peripheral blood, taken 28 days after the second AZD1222 dose. The V and J genes are TRBV19 and TRBJ1-2; D call uncertain. This receptor was obtained from an adult who received the AZD1222 COVID-19 vaccine. DNA for the CDR3: TGTGCCAGTAAGAACGGGCTCTATGGCTACACCTTC. Translated: CASKNGLYGYTF.